This T cell receptor beta chain is from a study of OX40 agonist ivuxolimab in advanced cancers. As for the study in general: With ivuxolimab, an agonistic anti-OX40 (CD134) antibody, patients were treated.

This CDR3 has 13 residues. The V end lost 2 bases, the J end lost 6 bases, and 11 bases lay between the germline ends. Germline V gene data show CDR1 as MGHRA and CDR2 as YSYEKL. Assay used: immunoSEQ multiplex PCR; TCRdb lists only in-frame clones, some missing. This table holds tens of thousands of clones, approximately 91% found once. Notes on the study in general: The authors did not determine the antigen specificity of the expanded peripheral T cells. The mean number of expanded clones was higher in CD8+ T cells than in CD4+.

In its sample, this clone is large. No antigen is known for it. This TCR was recovered from an adult with an advanced solid tumor such as melanoma, head and neck, liver or kidney cancer. The sequences come from CD4+ or CD8+ T cells sorted from blood, collected in a trial of the OX40 agonist ivuxolimab. J is TRBJ2-7 and V is TRBV4-1; unclear D gene. The CDR3 region is CASSQSGQAEQYF. The CDR3 DNA is TGCGCCAGCAGCCAATCCGGTCAGGCCGAGCAGTACTTC.